A selection of T cell receptor beta chains follows, all from one sample in a study of shared T cell receptors in the human thymus. Produced via immunoSEQ multiplex PCR; TCRdb's table is partial and in-frame only. The sample consists of 720,000 or so clones, roughly 88% of them appearing once. These same data were also listed under a study on human thymus T cells.

The sequencing input was thymocytes. Source of these receptors: a girl in the first two years of life with a congenital heart defect. Both conserved end residues are part of each CDR3. A D gene is named only where the DNA matches it firmly.

J,D,V,CDR3,DNA
TRBJ2-7,TRBD1,TRBV6-6,CASSPPGTDHYEQYF,TGTGCCAGCAGCCCACCCGGGACAGATCACTACGAGCAGTACTTC
TRBJ2-5,NA,TRBV6-5,CASSMAGETQYF,TGTGCCAGCAGTATGGCGGGGGAGACCCAGTACTTC
TRBJ1-2,NA,TRBV14,CASSPGEGLYGYTF,TGTGCCAGCAGCCCGGGGGAAGGACTCTATGGCTACACCTTC
TRBJ2-7,NA,TRBV20-1,CSASSYEQYF,TGCAGTGCTAGCAGCTACGAGCAGTACTTC
TRBJ2-5,TRBD2,TRBV6-1,CASRPSGGGWKTQYF,TGTGCCAGCAGACCGAGTGGCGGGGGGTGGAAGACCCAGTACTTC
TRBJ1-5,NA,TRBV6-1,CASAVGQGQPQHF,TGTGCCAGCGCCGTGGGGCAGGGTCAGCCCCAGCATTTT
TRBJ1-1,NA,TRBV5-1,CASSLARERTEAFF,TGCGCCAGCAGCTTGGCCAGGGAAAGGACTGAAGCTTTCTTT
TRBJ1-1,NA,TRBV5-4,CASSLVRGPNTEAFF,TGTGCCAGCAGCTTGGTCAGGGGCCCGAACACTGAAGCTTTCTTT
TRBJ1-3,NA,TRBV6-4,CASSAGSGNTIYF,TGTGCCAGCAGTGCCGGTTCTGGAAACACCATATATTTT
TRBJ2-1,NA,TRBV6-1,CASSEEWVGPYNEQFF,TGTGCCAGCAGTGAAGAGTGGGTTGGGCCCTACAATGAGCAGTTCTTC
TRBJ1-2,TRBD1,TRBV27,CASSFRPGTGASGGGYTF,TGTGCCAGCAGCTTCCGCCCCGGGACAGGGGCAAGCGGTGGCGGCTACACCTTC
TRBJ1-1,NA,TRBV14,CASSQDCTTDKQNTEAFF,TGTGCCAGCAGCCAAGATTGCACCACGGACAAACAGAACACTGAAGCTTTCTTT
TRBJ1-2,NA,TRBV4-3,CASSQREGGYGYTF,TGCGCCAGCAGCCAAAGAGAAGGGGGCTATGGCTACACCTTC
TRBJ1-1,NA,TRBV12-5,CASGLVVQMNTEAFF,TGTGCTAGTGGTTTGGTAGTCCAGATGAACACTGAAGCTTTCTTT
TRBJ1-1,NA,TRBV10-3,CAISESWGRGTEAFF,TGTGCCATCAGTGAGTCGTGGGGGCGCGGGACTGAAGCTTTCTTT
TRBJ1-4,NA,TRBV28,CASSYLRSWGHSNEKLFF,TGTGCCAGCAGCTACCTCCGGTCCTGGGGACACTCTAATGAAAAACTGTTTTTT